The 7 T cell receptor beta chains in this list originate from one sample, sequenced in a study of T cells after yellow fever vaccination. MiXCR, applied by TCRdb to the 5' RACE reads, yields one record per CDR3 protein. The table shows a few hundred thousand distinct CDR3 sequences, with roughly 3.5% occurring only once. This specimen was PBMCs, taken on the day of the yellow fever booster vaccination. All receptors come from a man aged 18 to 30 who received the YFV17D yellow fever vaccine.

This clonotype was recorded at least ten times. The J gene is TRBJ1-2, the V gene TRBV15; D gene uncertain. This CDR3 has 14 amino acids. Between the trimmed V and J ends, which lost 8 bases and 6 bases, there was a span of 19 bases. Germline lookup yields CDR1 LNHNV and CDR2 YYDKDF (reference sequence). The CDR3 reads CATDHTGDADGYTF. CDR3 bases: TGTGCCACCGACCACACGGGAGATGCTGATGGCTACACCTTC.

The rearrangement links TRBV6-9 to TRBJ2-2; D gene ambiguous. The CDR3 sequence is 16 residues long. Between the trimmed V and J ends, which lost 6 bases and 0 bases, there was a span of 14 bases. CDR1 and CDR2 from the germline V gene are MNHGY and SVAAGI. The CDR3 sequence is CASSPGPTANTGELFF. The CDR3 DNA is TGTGCCAGCAGCCCCGGACCGACCGCGAACACCGGGGAGCTGTTTTTT.

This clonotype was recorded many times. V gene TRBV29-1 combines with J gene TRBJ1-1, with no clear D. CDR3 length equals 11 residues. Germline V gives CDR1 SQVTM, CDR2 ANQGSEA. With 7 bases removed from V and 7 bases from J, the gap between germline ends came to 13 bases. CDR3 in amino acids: CSAGLVLEAFF. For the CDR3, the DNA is TGCAGCGCGGGCCTGGTACTTGAAGCTTTCTTT.

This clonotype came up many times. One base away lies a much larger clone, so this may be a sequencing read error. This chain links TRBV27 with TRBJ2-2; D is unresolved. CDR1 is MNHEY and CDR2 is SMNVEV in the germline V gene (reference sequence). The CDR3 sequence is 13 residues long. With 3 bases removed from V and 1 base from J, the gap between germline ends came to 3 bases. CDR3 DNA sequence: TGTGCCAGCAGTTTTCAGAACACCGGGGAGCTGTTTTTT. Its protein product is CASSFQNTGELFF.

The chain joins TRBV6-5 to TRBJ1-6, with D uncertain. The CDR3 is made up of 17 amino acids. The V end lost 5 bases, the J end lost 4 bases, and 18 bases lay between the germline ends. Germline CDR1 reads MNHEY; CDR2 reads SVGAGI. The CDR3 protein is CASSMLLGSSYNSPLHF. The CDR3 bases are TGTGCCAGCAGTATGCTTCTGGGCTCGTCGTATAATTCACCCCTCCACTTT.

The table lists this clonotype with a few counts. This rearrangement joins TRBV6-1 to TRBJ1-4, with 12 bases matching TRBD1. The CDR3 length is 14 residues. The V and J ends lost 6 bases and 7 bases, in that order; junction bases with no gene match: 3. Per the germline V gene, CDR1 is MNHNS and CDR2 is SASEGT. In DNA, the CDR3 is TGTGCCAGCAGGAAGGGACAGGGGGCTGAAAAACTGTTTTTT. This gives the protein CASRKGQGAEKLFF.

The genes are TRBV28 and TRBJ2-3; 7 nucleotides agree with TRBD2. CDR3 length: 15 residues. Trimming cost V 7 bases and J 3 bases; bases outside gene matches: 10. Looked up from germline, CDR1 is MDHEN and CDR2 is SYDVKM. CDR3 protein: CASTREWGGTDTQYF. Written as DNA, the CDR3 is TGTGCCAGCACCCGTGAGTGGGGGGGAACAGATACGCAGTATTTT. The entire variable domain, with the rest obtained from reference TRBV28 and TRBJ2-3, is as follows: DVKVTQSSRYLVKRTGEKVFLECVQDMDHENMFWYRQDPGLGLRLIYFSYDVKMKEKGDIPEGYSVSREKKERFSLILESASTNQTSMYLCASTREWGGTDTQYFGPGTRLTVL.